This T cell receptor (beta chain) is drawn from a study of cytomegalovirus exposure and HLA in healthy donors. The study, taken as a whole, reports: High specificity and sensitivity for cytomegalovirus status were reported for the classifier.

The roughly 120-subject validation cohort, separate from the approximately 670-subject first cohort, included the donors. Sequencing was performed with immunoSEQ multiplex PCR; in TCRdb, only in-frame clones are kept and a portion is missing. The repertoire has 250,000 to 400,000 clones, 70% to 90% of them found once; the top ten carry around 0.96%. On this clone itself: What it binds is unknown.

The sequenced sample was PBMCs. This TCR derives from a man aged 25-45 years in good health and CMV-seronegative.

CDR3 residues: CASSYGGQNYEQYF. Written as DNA, the CDR3 is TGTGCCAGCAGTTACGGCGGACAAAACTACGAGCAGTACTTC. This rearrangement joins TRBV6-5 to TRBJ2-7; D might be TRBD1 (5 bases). V lost 2 bases and J lost 3, with 11 bases in between. CDR3 length equals 14 residues. Germline V gene sequence: CDR1 MNHEY, CDR2 SVGAGI.